The clone carrying this TCR beta chain was seen more than once but under ten times. Its cognate antigen is unknown. The CDR3 length is 14 residues. V was clipped by 6 bases and J by 6 bases, with 18 bases between them. Germline CDR1 reads SQVTM; CDR2 reads ANQGSEA. The sample originates from a study of T cell repertoires in cytomegalovirus infection. Overall study: The public TCR beta signatures pointed to both CMV infection and matching HLA type. The study, taken as a whole, reports: Carriage of CMV together with the relevant HLA was identifiable through cumulative public TCR beta family frequency. In two of eight donors, the top clonotype was HLA-C-restricted CMV-specific.

TCRdb recomputed calls from the reads with MiXCR, one row per CDR3 protein. The repertoire has 500,000 to 600,000 distinct CDR3 sequences, 15% to 20% of them found once; the top ten carry under 30%. The source material was CD8+ T cells from PBMCs. This TCR was recovered from a human donor in good health (CMV status not recorded). Some clones in this sample may be carry-over from other donors' samples. The chain carries TRBV29-1 and TRBJ2-1; tentatively, D is TRBD2 (5 bases). Here the CDR3 reads CSVPGVVEGNEQFF. The CDR3 coding sequence is TGCAGCGTCCCAGGAGTAGTCGAGGGCAATGAGCAGTTCTTC.